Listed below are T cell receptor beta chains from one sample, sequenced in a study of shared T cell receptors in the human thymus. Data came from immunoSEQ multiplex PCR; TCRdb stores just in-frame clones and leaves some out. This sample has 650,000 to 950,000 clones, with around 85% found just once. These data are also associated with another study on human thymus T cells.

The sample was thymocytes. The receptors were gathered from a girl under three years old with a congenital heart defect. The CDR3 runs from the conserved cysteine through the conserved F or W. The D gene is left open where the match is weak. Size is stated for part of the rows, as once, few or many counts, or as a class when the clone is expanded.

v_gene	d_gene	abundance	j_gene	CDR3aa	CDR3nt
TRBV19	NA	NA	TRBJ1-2	CASSIRQAPPDYGYTF	TGTGCCAGTAGTATAAGGCAAGCGCCCCCAGACTATGGCTACACCTTC
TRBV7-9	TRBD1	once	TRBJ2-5	CASSFRPGQLHETQYF	TGTGCCAGCAGCTTTCGACCGGGACAGTTGCACGAGACCCAGTACTTC
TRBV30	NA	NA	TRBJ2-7	CAWDFGTQRYEQYF	TGTGCCTGGGATTTCGGGACTCAACGCTACGAGCAGTACTTC
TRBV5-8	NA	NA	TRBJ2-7	CASSLGSYYVEQYF	TGTGCCAGCAGCTTGGGGAGTTACTACGTGGAGCAGTACTTC
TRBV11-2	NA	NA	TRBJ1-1	CASSPWGVPGTYDTEAFF	TGTGCCAGCAGCCCGTGGGGGGTCCCCGGGACCTACGACACTGAAGCTTTCTTT
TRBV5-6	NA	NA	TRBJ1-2	CASSSIDSPWKGGYTF	TGTGCCAGCAGCTCGATTGACAGCCCTTGGAAGGGTGGCTACACCTTC
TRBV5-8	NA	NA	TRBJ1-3	CASSLPGSRGNTIYF	TGTGCCAGCAGCTTACCAGGGTCAAGAGGAAACACCATATATTTT
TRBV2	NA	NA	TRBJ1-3	CASSEQGYTGNTIYF	TGTGCCAGCAGTGAGCAGGGGTACACTGGAAACACCATATATTTT
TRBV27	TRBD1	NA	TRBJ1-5	CASSPDRGQGNSNQPQHF	TGTGCCAGCAGTCCTGACAGGGGGCAGGGAAATAGCAATCAGCCCCAGCATTTT
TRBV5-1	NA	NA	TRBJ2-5	CASSFDSVEETQYF	TGCGCCAGCAGCTTCGACAGCGTGGAAGAGACCCAGTACTTC
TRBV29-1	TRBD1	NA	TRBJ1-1	CSAEPPPGGGRTLEAFF	TGCAGCGCTGAACCCCCGCCGGGAGGGGGCCGGACGCTTGAAGCTTTCTTT
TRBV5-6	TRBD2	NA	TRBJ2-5	CASSLVGGRGDF	TGTGCCAGCAGCTTGGTTGGAGGTCGGGGGGACTTC
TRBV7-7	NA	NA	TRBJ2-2	CASSLVQEAGELFF	TGTGCCAGCAGCTTAGTCCAGGAGGCCGGGGAGCTGTTTTTT
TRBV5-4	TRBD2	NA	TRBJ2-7	CASSLPGTTIYEQYF	TGTGCCAGCAGCCTACCAGGGACTACTATTTACGAGCAGTACTTC
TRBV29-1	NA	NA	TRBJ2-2	CSVPSQGRGGELFF	TGCAGCGTCCCCTCACAGGGCCGGGGCGGGGAGCTGTTTTTT
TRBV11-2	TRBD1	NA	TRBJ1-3	CASSPDRVRNTIYF	TGTGCCAGCAGCCCTGACAGGGTTCGGAACACCATATATTTT
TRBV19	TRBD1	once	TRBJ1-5	CASSTPRDRGSNQPQHF	TGTGCCAGTAGTACCCCCCGGGACAGGGGGAGCAATCAGCCCCAGCATTTT
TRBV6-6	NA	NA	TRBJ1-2	CASSPRDTTYGYTF	TGTGCCAGCAGCCCCCGGGACACAACCTATGGCTACACCTTC
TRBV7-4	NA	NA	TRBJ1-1	CASSLDFGTKNTEAFF	TGTGCCAGCAGCTTAGATTTTGGTACTAAGAACACTGAAGCTTTCTTT
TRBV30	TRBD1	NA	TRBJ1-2	CAWSVQQGASGYTF	TGTGCCTGGAGTGTACAACAGGGGGCCAGTGGCTACACCTTC
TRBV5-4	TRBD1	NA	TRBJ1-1	CASSGRTGGRGTEAFF	TGTGCCAGCAGCGGCCGGACAGGGGGTAGAGGAACTGAAGCTTTCTTT
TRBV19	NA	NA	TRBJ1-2	CATAQGGYGYTF	TGTGCCACCGCACAGGGTGGCTATGGCTACACCTTC
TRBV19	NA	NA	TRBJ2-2	CASSIGSGAGELFF	TGTGCCAGTAGTATTGGATCCGGAGCCGGGGAGCTGTTTTTT
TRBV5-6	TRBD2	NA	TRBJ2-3	CASRLASSGGATADTQYF	TGTGCCAGCAGATTGGCCTCTAGCGGGGGTGCCACGGCAGATACGCAGTATTTT
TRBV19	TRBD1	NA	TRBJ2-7	CASRPGQGFYEQYF	TGTGCCAGCCGACCGGGACAGGGCTTTTACGAGCAGTACTTC
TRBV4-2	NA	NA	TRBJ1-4	CASSQGRGTATNEKLFF	TGTGCCAGCAGCCAAGGGCGGGGGACTGCAACTAATGAAAAACTGTTTTTT
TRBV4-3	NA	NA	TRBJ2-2	CASSQVPGSGKNTGELFF	TGCGCCAGCAGCCAAGTCCCGGGGTCGGGAAAGAACACCGGGGAGCTGTTTTTT
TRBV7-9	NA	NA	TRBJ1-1	CASSPLRDTEAFF	TGTGCCAGCAGCCCCCTGAGGGACACTGAAGCTTTCTTT
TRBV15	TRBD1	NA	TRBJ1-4	CATSRKGTGGSYEKLFF	TGTGCCACCAGCAGGAAGGGGACAGGGGGCTCTTATGAAAAACTGTTTTTT
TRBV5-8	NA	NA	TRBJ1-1	CASSLRRRAFF	TGTGCCAGCAGCTTAAGGAGGAGAGCTTTCTTT
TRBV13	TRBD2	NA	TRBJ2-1	CASSLGPGRTSGGERGYNEQFF	TGTGCCAGCAGCTTAGGCCCCGGTCGGACTAGCGGGGGGGAACGGGGATACAATGAGCAGTTCTTC
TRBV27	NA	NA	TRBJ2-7	CASSLLPGNGNEQYF	TGTGCCAGCAGTTTACTCCCAGGGAATGGAAACGAGCAGTACTTC
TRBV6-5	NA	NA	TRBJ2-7	CASSYSTAGKEQYF	TGTGCCAGCAGTTACTCGACGGCAGGGAAAGAGCAGTACTTC
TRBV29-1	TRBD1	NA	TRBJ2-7	CSVEGTGDPSSYEQYF	TGCAGCGTTGAAGGTACAGGGGATCCCAGCTCCTACGAGCAGTACTTC
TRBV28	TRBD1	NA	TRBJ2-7	CASSLLGDRGQSYEQYF	TGTGCCAGCAGTTTATTGGGGGACAGGGGTCAGTCCTACGAGCAGTACTTC
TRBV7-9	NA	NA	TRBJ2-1	CASSLEGMTGFLVEQFF	TGTGCCAGCAGCTTAGAGGGTATGACGGGGTTCTTGGTTGAGCAGTTCTTC
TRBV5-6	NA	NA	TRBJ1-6	CASSPKPTGYGAPLHF	TGTGCCAGCAGCCCAAAGCCAACAGGATATGGGGCGCCCCTCCACTTT